The 4 T cell receptor beta chains listed next were all sequenced from one sample in a study of T-cell memory formation after mild COVID-19. In TCRdb, the 5' RACE reads were re-called with MiXCR into one record per CDR3 protein. The sample consists of about 470,000 distinct CDR3 sequences, 18% of them appearing once. Sequencing was done on a sample of PBMCs or a T cell subset sorted from them (not recorded which). The origin of the receptors is an adult woman who had mild COVID-19 (a few samples of this study predate the infection). Cell type and time point are not known.

This clonotype was picked up a small number of times. V is TRBV20-1 and J is TRBJ2-1; perhaps D is TRBD1 or TRBD2 (5 bases each). CDR1 DFQATT and CDR2 SNEGSKA come from the germline V gene (reference sequence). This CDR3 has 13 amino acids. The V and J ends lost 2 bases and 5 bases respectively, with 10 bases between them. CDR3: CSARLLGDNEQFF. The CDR3 nucleotides read TGCAGTGCTAGACTTCTGGGGGACAATGAGCAGTTCTTC.

The genes are TRBV7-9 and TRBJ2-7; D remains ambiguous. Per the germline V gene, CDR1 is SEHNR and CDR2 is FQNEAQ (reference sequence). CDR3 size: 12 residues. V was trimmed by 3 bases and J by 4 bases, leaving 7 bases between them. The CDR3 sequence: CASSFSVYEQYF. CDR3 in DNA: TGTGCCAGCAGCTTTTCGGTATACGAGCAGTACTTC.

V and J are TRBV7-8 and TRBJ1-1; perhaps TRBD1 as D (5 bases). V dropped 3 bases and J dropped 2 bases, with 16 bases sitting between them. The germline V gene encodes CDR1 SGHVS and CDR2 FQNEAQ. The CDR3 totals 16 residues. CDR3 sequence reads: CASSLSRGTANTEAFF. The CDR3 nucleotides read TGTGCCAGCAGCTTGTCACGGGGGACGGCTAACACTGAAGCTTTCTTT.

This clonotype was recorded a few times. The chain recombines TRBV7-2 with TRBJ1-1; D gene uncertain. With 6 bases removed from V and 1 base from J, the gap between germline ends came to 12 bases. CDR1 and CDR2 from the germline V gene are SGHTA and FQGNSA. This CDR3 has 14 residues. The CDR3 coding sequence is TGTGCCAGCAGTTCCAGACCGCAGAACACTGAAGCTTTCTTT. It is translated as CASSSRPQNTEAFF.